The T cell receptor beta chain described here comes from a study of spatial heterogeneity in lung cancer. Points from the study as a whole: Mutation tallies in tumors tracked expanded intratumoral alpha and beta TCR counts.

With 1 base removed from V and 7 bases from J, the gap between germline ends came to 8 bases. The CDR3 has 14 amino acids. The germline V gene has CDR1 MNHEY and CDR2 SVGEGT. This clonotype was seen many times. Its antigen is as yet unknown. This beta chain is an unintended read in a library built for alpha chains; its size means little. Time point noted: sample taken at primary tumor resection. Donation came from over 60 patients with untreated early-stage non-small cell lung cancer. Whole RNA obtained from tumor, nontumor lung or frozen PBMC underwent sequencing without sorting. TCRdb ran MiXCR on the 5' RACE reads and lists one entry per CDR3 protein. The sample has about 7,000 distinct CDR3 sequences, 13% seen once.

The sample was lung tumor tissue, taken at surgery. This chain joins TRBV6-2 or TRBV6-3 and TRBJ1-6, with D tentatively TRBD1 (5 bases). The receptor's source is a male donor with early-stage non-small cell lung cancer. In DNA form, the CDR3 reads TGTGCCAGCAGTTACTGGGACGGCAATTCACCCCTCCACTTT. It translates to CASSYWDGNSPLHF.